This T cell receptor (beta chain) was captured by sequencing in a study of T cell responses to AZD1222 COVID-19 vaccine. Study outcomes and limitations: The study found Spike-specific TCR breadth and depth rose after two AZD1222 doses. In a largely white British group with more females than males, clonal diversity was possibly underestimated.

This CDR3 spans 14 amino acids. CDR1 and CDR2 from the germline V gene are SGHTA and FQGTGA. Trimming took off 5 bases at V and 3 bases at J, with 13 bases between the two ends. Using immunoSEQ multiplex PCR, the repertoire was profiled, and TCRdb retains in-frame clones only, with some absent. The top ten hold 3.1% of the sample, which has about 140,000 clones, around 89% seen once. As regards this clone: No antigen is known for it.

It was second doses at about 4 or about 12 weeks that were pooled. The material sequenced was peripheral blood, taken 28 days after the second AZD1222 dose. The receptor was derived from an adult who received the AZD1222 COVID-19 vaccine. The J gene is TRBJ1-1, the V gene TRBV7-3, with D perhaps TRBD1 (5 bases). The CDR3 DNA reads TGTGCCAGCAGCAAGTCCGGGGGGGACACTGAAGCTTTCTTT. As protein: CASSKSGGDTEAFF. Full variable domain (missing parts from reference TRBV7-3 and TRBJ1-1): GAGVSQTPSNKVTEKGKYVELRCDPISGHTALYWYRQSLGQGPEFLIYFQGTGAADDSGLPNDRFFAVRPEGSVSTLKIQRTERGDSAVYLCASSKSGGDTEAFFGQGTRLTVV.